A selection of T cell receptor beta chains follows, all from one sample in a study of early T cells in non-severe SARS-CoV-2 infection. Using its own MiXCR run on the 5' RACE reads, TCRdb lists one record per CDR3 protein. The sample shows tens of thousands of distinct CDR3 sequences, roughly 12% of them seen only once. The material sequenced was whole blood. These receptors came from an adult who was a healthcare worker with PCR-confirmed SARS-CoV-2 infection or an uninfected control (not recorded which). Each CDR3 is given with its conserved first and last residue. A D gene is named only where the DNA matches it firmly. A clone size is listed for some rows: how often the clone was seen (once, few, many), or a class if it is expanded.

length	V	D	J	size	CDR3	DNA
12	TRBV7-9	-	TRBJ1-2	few	CASSLVPYGYTF	TGTGCCAGCAGCTTAGTTCCTTATGGCTACACCTTC
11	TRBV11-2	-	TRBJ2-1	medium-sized	CASSHHNEQFF	TGTGCCAGCAGCCATCACAATGAGCAGTTCTTC
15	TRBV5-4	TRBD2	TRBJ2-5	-	CASSSGLAAQETQYF	TGTGCCAGCAGCAGTGGACTAGCGGCACAAGAGACCCAGTACTTC
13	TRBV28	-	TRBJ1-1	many	CATSLGRNTEAFF	TGTGCCACCTCGTTGGGGAGGAACACTGAAGCTTTCTTT
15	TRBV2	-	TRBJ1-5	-	CASSAQVLSNQPQHF	TGTGCCAGCAGTGCACAGGTTCTTAGCAATCAGCCCCAGCATTTT
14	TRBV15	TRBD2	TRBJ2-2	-	CATSSSGYTGELFF	TGTGCCACCAGCTCTAGCGGGTACACCGGGGAGCTGTTTTTT
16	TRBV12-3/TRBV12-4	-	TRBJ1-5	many	CASSLAGGSGNQPQHF	TGTGCCAGCAGTCTAGCGGGAGGGAGTGGCAATCAGCCCCAGCATTTT
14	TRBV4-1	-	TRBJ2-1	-	CASSQVGRSDEQFF	TGCGCCAGCAGCCAAGTCGGTAGGTCCGATGAGCAGTTCTTC
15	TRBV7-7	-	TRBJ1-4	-	CASSRSGASNEKLFF	TGTGCCAGCAGCCGCTCGGGGGCATCGAATGAAAAACTGTTTTTT
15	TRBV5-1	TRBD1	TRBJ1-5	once	CASSLSGRGQEPQHF	TGCGCCAGCAGCTTGTCGGGGCGGGGACAGGAGCCCCAGCATTTT
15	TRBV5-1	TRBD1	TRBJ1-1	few	CASSSDRGGGTEAFF	TGCGCCAGCAGCTCTGACAGGGGCGGTGGCACTGAAGCTTTCTTT
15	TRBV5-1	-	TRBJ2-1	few	CASSLRLAPYNEQFF	TGCGCCAGCAGCTTGCGGCTAGCCCCCTACAATGAGCAGTTCTTC
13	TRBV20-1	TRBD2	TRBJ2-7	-	CSARLAASREQYF	TGCAGTGCAAGACTAGCGGCTTCGAGGGAGCAGTACTTC
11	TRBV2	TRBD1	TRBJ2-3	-	CASITGVTQYF	TGTGCCAGCATCACAGGGGTTACGCAGTATTTT
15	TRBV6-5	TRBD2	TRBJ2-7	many	CASRETSGKIHEQYF	TGTGCCAGCAGGGAGACTAGCGGGAAAATCCACGAGCAGTACTTC
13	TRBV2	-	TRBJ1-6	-	CASSEALRSPLHF	TGTGCCAGCAGTGAAGCCCTTAGGTCACCCCTCCACTTT
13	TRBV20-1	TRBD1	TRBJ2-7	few	CSASGQDTARQYF	TGCAGTGCCTCCGGACAGGATACGGCACGGCAGTACTTC
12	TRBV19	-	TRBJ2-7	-	CAGLADRYEQYF	TGTGCCGGCCTAGCGGACAGATACGAGCAGTACTTC
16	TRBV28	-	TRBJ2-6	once	CASSLDGSSGANVLTF	TGTGCCAGCAGTTTGGACGGAAGCTCTGGGGCCAACGTCCTGACTTTC
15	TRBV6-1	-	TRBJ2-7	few	CASSEDPGSSYEQYF	TGTGCCAGCAGTGAAGACCCGGGTAGCTCCTACGAGCAGTACTTC
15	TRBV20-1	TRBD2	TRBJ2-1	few	CSAYPLAAFYNEQFF	TGCAGTGCCTATCCACTAGCGGCTTTCTACAATGAGCAGTTCTTC
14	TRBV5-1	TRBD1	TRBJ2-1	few	CASSWGTGGDEQFF	TGCGCCAGCAGCTGGGGGACAGGGGGAGACGAGCAGTTCTTC
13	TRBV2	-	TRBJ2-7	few	CASTRGTIYEQYF	TGTGCCAGCACCCGGGGAACGATCTACGAGCAGTACTTC
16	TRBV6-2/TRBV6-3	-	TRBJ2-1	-	CASSPLRQTANNEQFF	TGTGCCAGCAGTCCCCTTAGACAGACAGCTAACAATGAGCAGTTCTTC
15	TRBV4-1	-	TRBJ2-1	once	CASSLRGWSYNEQFF	TGCGCCAGCAGCCTCAGGGGATGGTCCTACAATGAGCAGTTCTTC
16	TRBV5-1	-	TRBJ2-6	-	CASSQLQDNGANVLTF	TGCGCCAGCAGTCAACTACAGGATAATGGGGCCAACGTCCTGACTTTC
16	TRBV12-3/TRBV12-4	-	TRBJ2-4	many	CASSPLEGFAKNIQYF	TGTGCCAGCAGTCCACTAGAAGGGTTCGCCAAAAACATTCAGTACTTC
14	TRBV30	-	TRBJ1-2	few	CAWSVQWNNYGYTF	TGTGCCTGGAGTGTACAATGGAATAACTATGGCTACACCTTC
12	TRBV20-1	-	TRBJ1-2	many	CSALQGFGGYTF	TGCAGTGCCCTTCAGGGATTCGGAGGCTACACCTTC
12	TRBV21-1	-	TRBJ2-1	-	CASSPRGGEQFF	TGTGCCAGCAGCCCCCGGGGTGGTGAGCAGTTCTTC
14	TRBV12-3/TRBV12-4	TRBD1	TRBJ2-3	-	CASGTGVGTDTQYF	TGTGCCAGCGGGACAGGGGTTGGGACAGATACGCAGTATTTT
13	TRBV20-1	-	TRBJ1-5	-	CSAMDRRNQPQHF	TGCAGTGCTATGGACAGACGCAATCAGCCCCAGCATTTT
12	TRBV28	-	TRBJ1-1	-	CASRAPNTEAFF	TGTGCCAGCCGGGCACCGAACACTGAAGCTTTCTTT
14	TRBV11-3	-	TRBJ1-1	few	CASSLSGMNTEAFF	TGTGCCAGCAGCTTATCGGGCATGAACACTGAAGCTTTCTTT
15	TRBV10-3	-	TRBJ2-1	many	CAISEGSSRANEQFF	TGTGCCATCAGTGAGGGGTCTAGCCGGGCCAATGAGCAGTTCTTC
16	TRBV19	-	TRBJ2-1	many	CASSISPGRPLNEQFF	TGTGCCAGTAGTATTAGCCCGGGTCGACCTTTGAATGAGCAGTTCTTC
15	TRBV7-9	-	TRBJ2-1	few	CASTRGEVSYNEQFF	TGTGCCAGCACTCGGGGTGAGGTTTCCTACAATGAGCAGTTCTTC
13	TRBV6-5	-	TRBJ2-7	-	CASSYRQSPEQYF	TGTGCCAGCAGTTACAGACAGTCCCCCGAGCAGTACTTC
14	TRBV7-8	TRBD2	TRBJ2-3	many	CASSPAGFTDTQYF	TGTGCCAGCAGCCCAGCGGGGTTCACAGATACGCAGTATTTT
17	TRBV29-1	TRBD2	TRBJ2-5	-	CSVGRTSGRAPRETQYF	TGCAGCGTCGGGAGGACTAGCGGGAGGGCCCCCAGGGAGACCCAGTACTTC
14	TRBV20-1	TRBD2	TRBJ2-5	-	CSASLAGGLETQYF	TGCAGTGCCAGTCTAGCGGGAGGACTCGAGACCCAGTACTTC
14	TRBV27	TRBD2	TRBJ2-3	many	CASSLGLATDTQYF	TGTGCCAGCAGTCTAGGACTAGCTACAGATACGCAGTATTTT
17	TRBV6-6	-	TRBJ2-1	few	CASRGGPSKVSYNEQFF	TGTGCCAGCAGGGGCGGACCGAGCAAAGTTTCCTACAATGAGCAGTTCTTC
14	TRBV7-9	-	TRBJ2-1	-	CASSSRDYYNEQFF	TGTGCCAGCAGCTCCAGGGATTACTACAATGAGCAGTTCTTC
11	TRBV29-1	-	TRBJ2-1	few	CSVEPGKEQFF	TGCAGCGTTGAACCGGGCAAAGAGCAGTTCTTC
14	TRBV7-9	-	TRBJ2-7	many	CASSLPGSSYEQYF	TGTGCCAGCAGCTTACCGGGGTCCTCCTACGAGCAGTACTTC
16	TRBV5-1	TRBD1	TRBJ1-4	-	CASSLSPGQGNEKLFF	TGCGCCAGCAGCTTGTCTCCGGGACAGGGAAATGAAAAACTGTTTTTT
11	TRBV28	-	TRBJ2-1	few	CASRSGEEGFF	TGTGCCAGCAGATCCGGGGAGGAGGGGTTCTTC
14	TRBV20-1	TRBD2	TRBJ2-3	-	CSASRGAGEDTQYF	TGCAGTGCTAGCCGGGGAGCGGGAGAAGATACGCAGTATTTT
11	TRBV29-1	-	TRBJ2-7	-	CSVAGNYEQYF	TGCAGCGTTGCAGGGAACTACGAGCAGTACTTC
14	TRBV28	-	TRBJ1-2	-	CASTLLDRNYGYTF	TGTGCCAGCACCCTCCTCGACAGGAACTATGGCTACACCTTC
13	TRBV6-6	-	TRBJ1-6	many	CASTYRGDSPLHF	TGTGCCAGCACATACCGGGGTGATTCACCCCTCCACTTT
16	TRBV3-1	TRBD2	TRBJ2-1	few	CASSERGLAGVREQFF	TGTGCCAGCAGCGAAAGGGGACTAGCGGGAGTCAGGGAGCAGTTCTTC